This entry lists 28 T cell receptor beta chains sequenced from one sample in a study of T cells in Graves' hyperthyroidism and ophthalmopathy. TCR beta CDR3 region amplification was performed from RNA transcripts. The primer set for the first-round RT-PCR of the TCR CDR3 was HTBI. In TCRdb, the multiplex PCR reads were re-called with MiXCR into one record per CDR3 protein. The table has about 480,000 distinct CDR3 sequences, approximately 25% seen once; the top ten hold around 11%. The sequenced sample was blood. The receptors stem from a woman between 25 and 40 years old with Graves' ophthalmopathy.

This clonotype was recorded at least ten times. The chain has TRBV27 and TRBJ1-1; 8 bases are a match to TRBD1. Germline values: CDR1 MNHEY, CDR2 SMNVEV (reference sequence). V was pared by 5 bases and J by 1 base, with 3 bases of the junction left unmatched. The CDR3 spans 14 residues. As DNA, the CDR3 is TGTGCCAGCAGTCCCGACAGGGGGAACACTGAAGCTTTCTTT. It is translated as CASSPDRGNTEAFF.

J is TRBJ2-7 and V is TRBV27; D gene uncertain. CDR1 MNHEY and CDR2 SMNVEV come from the germline V gene (reference sequence). Trimming left V 7 bases short and J 3 bases short, with 13 bases between. The CDR3 has 13 residues. CDR3 DNA: TGTGCCAGCAAGCATAACATGCGCTACGAGCAGTACTTC. Protein sequence: CASKHNMRYEQYF.

This clonotype was found a few times. This could be a read error, since a much larger clone is one nucleotide away. The genes are TRBV20-1 and TRBJ2-2, with D perhaps TRBD2 (7 bases). Trimming stripped 5 bases from V and 9 bases from J, with 16 bases between. The CDR3 has 13 amino acids. The germline V gene encodes CDR1 DFQATT and CDR2 SNEGSKA (reference sequence). The CDR3 sequence is CSAYREGTWELFF. The DNA of the CDR3 is TGCAGTGCTTACAGGGAGGGGACCTGGGAGCTGTTTTTT.

This clonotype came up many times. This chain links TRBV2 with TRBJ2-2; the D gene is possibly TRBD2 (5 bases). The CDR3 is 17 residues long. Per germline, CDR1 SNHLY and CDR2 FYNNEI. V was cut by 4 bases and J by 0 bases, with 15 bases left in between. Written as DNA, the CDR3 is TGTGCCAGCAGTGTCCGGGAAAGGAGTTCGAACACCGGGGAGCTGTTTTTT. Its translation is CASSVRERSSNTGELFF.

This clonotype occurred many times. In nucleotides, the CDR3 is TGTGCCACCAGCAGAACTCAGAACACCGGGGAGCTGTTTTTT. It specifies CATSRTQNTGELFF. The chain is built from TRBV15 and TRBJ2-2, with D hard to call. V lost 2 bases to trimming and J lost 1 base, with 5 bases between them. Germline lookup yields CDR1 LNHNV and CDR2 YYDKDF (reference sequence). The CDR3 length is 14 residues.

This clonotype was picked up many times. This chain links TRBV10-3 with TRBJ2-7; TRBD1 agrees at 7 bases. Germline assignment: CDR1 ENHRY and CDR2 SYGVKD. This CDR3 comprises 13 residues. V gave up 3 bases and J gave up 7 bases; unmatched junction bases: 6. The CDR3 loop is CAISETGAGEQYF. For the CDR3, the DNA is TGTGCCATCAGTGAAACAGGGGCAGGGGAGCAGTACTTC.

This clonotype has only a few counts. This chain joins TRBV3-1 and TRBJ2-5, with TRBD2 as a possible D gene (6 bases). V lost 2 bases to trimming and J lost 1 base, with 11 bases between them. The CDR3 totals 15 residues. Germline assignment: CDR1 LGHDT and CDR2 YNNKEL (reference sequence). CDR3 protein: CASSQRRGGQETQYF. CDR3 DNA: TGTGCCAGCAGCCAACGGCGGGGTGGCCAAGAGACCCAGTACTTC.

This clonotype was seen many times. The chain couples TRBV20-1 to TRBJ2-2; TRBD1 is a possible D gene (5 bases). The CDR3 is made up of 12 amino acids. The ends were cut back, 2 bases at V and 6 bases at J, with 7 bases in the middle. CDR1 and CDR2 from the germline V gene are DFQATT and SNEGSKA (reference sequence). CDR3 bases: TGCAGTGCTAGACAGGGTTCCGGGGAGCTGTTTTTT. Residues: CSARQGSGELFF.

J is TRBJ1-5 and V is TRBV4-2; D perhaps matches TRBD1 (5 bases). CDR3 length equals 15 residues. V lost 0 bases, J lost 7 bases, and 13 bases lay in between. Germline V gives CDR1 LGHNA, CDR2 YNFKEQ. CDR3 loop: CASSQDTRGIQPQHF. The CDR3 DNA reads TGTGCCAGCAGCCAAGATACTAGGGGTATCCAGCCCCAGCATTTT.

On this clonotype: The junction does not match germline at one end; this may be a read error. The chain has TRBV7-9 and TRBJ2-5; D uncertain. The germline V gene has CDR1 SEHNR and CDR2 FQNEAQ (reference sequence). CDR3 length equals 12 residues. This CDR3 is CASSPGMETRYF. As DNA, the CDR3 is TGTGCCAGCAGCCCTGGGATGGAGACCCGGTACTTC. The entire variable domain, with the rest obtained from reference TRBV7-9 and TRBJ2-5, is as follows: DTGVSQNPRHKITKRGQNVTFRCDPISEHNRLYWYRQTLGQGPEFLTYFQNEAQLEKSRLLSDRFSAERPKGSFSTLEIQRTEQGDSAMYLCASSPGMETRYFGPGTRLLVL.

The chain employs TRBV12-3 or TRBV12-4 and TRBJ1-2; D uncertain. V was cut by 4 bases and J by 2 bases, with 11 bases left in between. This CDR3 is built from 14 residues. In DNA form, the CDR3 reads TGTGCCAGCAGTTCCGGAGTAGTCAACTATGGCTACACCTTC. Translated, it gives CASSSGVVNYGYTF.

This clonotype was found many times. V gene TRBV20-1 combines with J gene TRBJ2-7, with 8 bases lining up with TRBD2. CDR1 is DFQATT, CDR2 SNEGSKA, per germline (reference sequence). With V trimmed by 5 bases and J by 6 bases, 18 bases remained unmatched. There are 16 residues in the CDR3. This chain's CDR3 is CSAPRPPGTRPGEQYF. The CDR3 bases are TGCAGTGCTCCTAGGCCACCCGGGACTAGGCCCGGCGAGCAGTACTTC.

This clonotype was seen only a few times. One base away lies a much larger clone, so this may be a sequencing read error. The chain is built from TRBV20-1 and TRBJ1-1; D ambiguous. This CDR3 is 11 amino acids long. V was cut by 2 bases and J by 11 bases, with 12 bases left in between. Looked up from germline, CDR1 is DFQATT and CDR2 is SNEGSKA (reference sequence). CDR3 protein: CSARTGGSAFF. CDR3 DNA sequence: TGCAGTGCTAGAACGGGAGGGAGCGCTTTCTTT.

This chain links TRBV28 with TRBJ2-5, with TRBD2 as a possible D gene (7 bases). This CDR3 contains 14 residues. CDR1 is MDHEN, CDR2 SYDVKM, per germline. With 5 bases removed from V and 5 bases from J, the gap between germline ends came to 15 bases. The CDR3 DNA follows: TGTGCCAGCAGTCGACGGAGGGGGGGGGAGACCCAGTACTTC. Amino acid sequence: CASSRRRGGETQYF.

This clonotype was seen repeatedly, ten times or more. The DNA of the CDR3 is TGTGCCAGCAGTTTGGGACAGGGGGAAGAGACCCAGTACTTC. Its translation is CASSLGQGEETQYF. The chain links TRBV12-3 or TRBV12-4 to TRBJ2-5; 11 positions agree with TRBD1. Unmatched junction bases numbered 0, after V lost 3 bases and J lost 3 bases. The CDR3 extends over 14 amino acids.

This chain uses TRBV7-8 with TRBJ1-6, with a tentative D call TRBD1 (6 bases). The CDR3 extends over 16 amino acids. V dropped 1 base and J dropped 4 bases, with 11 bases sitting between them. Germline lookup yields CDR1 SGHVS and CDR2 FQNEAQ. CDR3 residues: CASSLGGQLYNSPLHF. In DNA, the CDR3 is TGTGCCAGCAGCTTAGGGGGACAACTTTATAATTCACCCCTCCACTTT.

The V call is TRBV20-1, the J call TRBJ2-7, with TRBD2 matching over 7 bases. Trimming cost V 4 bases and J 2 bases; bases outside gene matches: 2. CDR1 is DFQATT and CDR2 is SNEGSKA in the germline V gene (reference sequence). CDR3 length: 12 amino acids. The CDR3 loop is CSAIGGTYEQYF. The CDR3 region has the DNA TGCAGTGCTATCGGGGGGACCTACGAGCAGTACTTC.

This clonotype was counted many times. This chain uses TRBV24-1 with TRBJ1-1, with unresolved D. The V gene lost 1 base and the J gene lost 10 bases, with 9 bases spanning the gap. The CDR3 is 12 residues long. CDR1 and CDR2 from the germline V gene are KGHDR and SFDVKD. The CDR3 DNA is TGTGCCACCAGTGATTTCGGACCGATAGCTTTCTTT. Protein product: CATSDFGPIAFF.

This clonotype was recorded at least ten times. The chain links TRBV5-5 to TRBJ2-2; D call uncertain. Germline V gene data show CDR1 as SGHKS and CDR2 as YYEKEE (reference sequence). V lost 2 bases and J lost 5, with 7 bases in between. This CDR3 is 13 amino acids long. CDR3 sequence: CASSFMSTGELFF. For the CDR3, the DNA is TGTGCCAGCAGCTTTATGTCGACCGGGGAGCTGTTTTTT.

At least ten counts were recorded for this clonotype. The V and J genes are TRBV29-1 and TRBJ1-1, with no clear D. This CDR3 contains 12 residues. Germline CDR1 SQVTM, CDR2 ANQGSEA. Trimming stripped 6 bases from V and 4 bases from J, with 12 bases between. The CDR3 sequence is CSVRAEGTEAFF. The CDR3 region has the DNA TGCAGCGTCCGGGCTGAGGGCACTGAAGCTTTCTTT.

The gene calls are TRBV12-3 or TRBV12-4 and TRBJ2-5; TRBD1 agrees at 7 bases. This CDR3 is 14 amino acids long. V was pared by 6 bases and J by 4 bases, with 8 bases of the junction left unmatched. The CDR3 DNA sequence: TGTGCCAGCAGCGAGACAGGGTCGTCAGAGACCCAGTACTTC. It encodes CASSETGSSETQYF.

The V and J genes are TRBV20-1 and TRBJ2-7; the D is unclear. From germline, CDR1 is DFQATT and CDR2 SNEGSKA (reference sequence). The CDR3 extends over 14 amino acids. V lost 1 base to trimming and J lost 1 base, with 11 bases between them. The CDR3 protein is CSARVGSRSYEQYF. Written as DNA, the CDR3 is TGCAGTGCTAGAGTGGGGTCTAGATCCTACGAGCAGTACTTC.

This clonotype was detected ten times or more. This chain joins TRBV11-2 and TRBJ2-5; maybe TRBD1 (5 bases). The CDR3 extends over 14 amino acids. The germline gives CDR1 SGHAT, CDR2 FQNNGV. V shed 4 bases and J shed 5 bases, with 14 bases lying between them. Written as DNA, the CDR3 is TGTGCCAGCAGCTCTATCAAGGGGCGTGAGACCCAGTACTTC. Translating gives CASSSIKGRETQYF.

This clonotype was recorded at least ten times. The genes are TRBV11-2 and TRBJ2-7; 12 nucleotides line up with TRBD2. Per the germline V gene, CDR1 is SGHAT and CDR2 is FQNNGV. The J segment lost 4 bases and the V segment lost 0 bases, leaving 1 base of the junction unmatched. CDR3 length: 15 amino acids. The CDR3, as DNA: TGTGCCAGCAGCTTAGACACTAGCGGGGGGTACGAGCAGTACTTC. This gives the protein CASSLDTSGGYEQYF.

This clonotype was recorded at least ten times. J is TRBJ2-7 and V is TRBV27; TRBD2 is a possible D gene (6 bases). The CDR3 loop spans 13 amino acids. V was clipped by 4 bases and J by 3 bases, with 10 bases between them. Germline lookup yields CDR1 MNHEY and CDR2 SMNVEV (reference sequence). In DNA, the CDR3 is TGTGCCAGCAGTTGGCGGGGAAACTACGAGCAGTACTTC. Protein: CASSWRGNYEQYF.

This clonotype has a count of ten or more. J is TRBJ2-7 and V is TRBV20-1, with 8 bases lining up with TRBD2. The trim removed 0 bases at V and 4 bases at J, leaving 8 bases unmatched. Germline CDR1 reads DFQATT; CDR2 reads SNEGSKA (reference sequence). The CDR3 covers 15 residues. The CDR3 DNA reads as TGCAGTGCTAGAGAAGTACTAGCGGAGTCATACGAGCAGTACTTC. Its protein product is CSAREVLAESYEQYF.

This clonotype was recorded a few times. This sequence joins TRBV2 and TRBJ2-7; 11 bases are shared with TRBD2. The germline CDR1 and CDR2 sequences are SNHLY and FYNNEI. This CDR3 region has 14 residues. Unmatched junction bases numbered 5, after V lost 9 bases and J lost 1 base. The CDR3 reads CARKGTSGSYEQYF. CDR3 bases: TGTGCCAGAAAAGGGACTAGCGGATCCTACGAGCAGTACTTC.

This clonotype was counted at least ten times. CDR3 sequence (DNA): TGTGCCAGCAGCCCCGGCGATTCTGAGACCCAGTACTTC. This codes for CASSPGDSETQYF. This chain links TRBV6-5 with TRBJ2-5; D is uncertain. V was pared by 6 bases and J by 5 bases, with 13 bases between. The CDR3 sequence is 13 residues long. CDR1 is MNHEY and CDR2 is SVGAGI in the germline V gene.